Listed below are T cell receptor beta chains from one sample, sequenced in a study of identical twins. TCRdb recomputed calls from the 5' RACE reads with MiXCR, one row per CDR3 protein. The sample includes about 1.7 million distinct CDR3 sequences, roughly 35% of them seen just once. Sample: cord blood. Every receptor here comes from a newborn girl in good health. CDR3s include the opening cysteine and the closing phenylalanine or tryptophan. Fields, in order: D gene, J gene, V gene, clone size, CDR3 protein, CDR3 DNA. D genes are given only for firm matches. For some rows the clone size is stated as once, few or many, or as a class when expanded; others skip it.

D: NA
J: TRBJ1-5
V: TRBV10-3
size: NA
CDR3: CAISQEFNQPQHF
DNA: TGTGCCATCAGCCAGGAATTCAATCAGCCCCAGCATTTT

D: TRBD1
J: TRBJ1-5
V: TRBV20-1
size: few
CDR3: CSAAKGQPNQPQHF
DNA: TGCAGTGCTGCCAAGGGACAGCCTAATCAGCCCCAGCATTTT

D: TRBD2
J: TRBJ2-1
V: TRBV10-3
size: NA
CDR3: CATRLAEEGYEQFF
DNA: TGTGCCACTAGACTAGCGGAGGAGGGGTATGAGCAGTTCTTC

D: NA
J: TRBJ1-4
V: TRBV18
size: few
CDR3: CASSPLPTTNEKLFF
DNA: TGTGCCAGCTCACCCCTCCCCACAACTAATGAAAAACTGTTTTTT

D: NA
J: TRBJ2-7
V: TRBV7-9
size: NA
CDR3: CASSLAGTSFGHDYEQYF
DNA: TGTGCCAGCAGCTTAGCCGGGACGTCGTTTGGCCACGACTACGAGCAGTACTTC

D: TRBD2
J: TRBJ2-1
V: TRBV13
size: once
CDR3: CASSYPSGRYNEQFF
DNA: TGTGCCAGCAGCTACCCTAGCGGGAGGTACAATGAGCAGTTCTTC

D: NA
J: TRBJ2-5
V: TRBV7-6
size: NA
CDR3: CASSLRSSQETQYF
DNA: TGTGCCAGCAGCTTAAGATCCAGCCAAGAGACCCAGTACTTC

D: NA
J: TRBJ2-1
V: TRBV20-1
size: NA
CDR3: CSARDLNLYNEQFF
DNA: TGCAGTGCTAGAGACTTGAACCTCTACAATGAGCAGTTCTTC

D: NA
J: TRBJ2-7
V: TRBV6-5
size: NA
CDR3: CASSYSGESSYNEQYF
DNA: TGTGCCAGCAGTTACTCGGGGGAGAGCTCCTACAATGAGCAGTACTTC

D: NA
J: TRBJ1-6
V: TRBV7-2
size: NA
CDR3: CASSLATDINSPLHF
DNA: TGTGCCAGCAGCTTAGCGACTGACATCAATTCACCCCTCCACTTT

D: TRBD2
J: TRBJ2-5
V: TRBV12-3/TRBV12-4
size: NA
CDR3: CASSLGSGSSYSEQYF
DNA: TGTGCCAGCAGTTTAGGTAGCGGGAGCTCCTACAGTGAGCAGTACTTC

D: NA
J: TRBJ2-2
V: TRBV28
size: NA
CDR3: CASSVFRLTNTGELFF
DNA: TGTGCCAGCTCCGTTTTCCGGCTAACGAACACCGGGGAGCTGTTTTTT

D: TRBD2
J: TRBJ2-5
V: TRBV14
size: few
CDR3: CASSRVAGERWETQYF
DNA: TGTGCCAGCAGCCGGGTAGCGGGAGAGCGATGGGAGACCCAGTACTTC

D: NA
J: TRBJ1-4
V: TRBV13
size: NA
CDR3: CASRLDRPPYEKLFF
DNA: TGTGCCAGCAGGCTCGACAGGCCCCCCTACGAAAAACTGTTTTTT

D: TRBD1
J: TRBJ2-6
V: TRBV4-1
size: NA
CDR3: CASSQGRDRGSGANVLTF
DNA: TGCGCCAGCAGCCAAGGCCGGGACAGGGGCTCTGGGGCCAACGTCCTGACTTTC

D: TRBD1
J: TRBJ2-3
V: TRBV27
size: NA
CDR3: CASSLDRGGADTQYF
DNA: TGTGCCAGCAGTTTAGACAGGGGCGGAGCAGATACGCAGTATTTT

D: TRBD2
J: TRBJ2-1
V: TRBV7-8
size: few
CDR3: CASSLVSGTRGNEQFF
DNA: TGTGCCAGCAGCTTAGTGTCGGGGACTAGGGGGAATGAGCAGTTCTTC

D: TRBD2
J: TRBJ2-7
V: TRBV20-1
size: NA
CDR3: CSARGLASGIDIKYF
DNA: TGCAGTGCTAGAGGCCTGGCTAGCGGGATAGATATTAAGTACTTC

D: TRBD2
J: TRBJ2-7
V: TRBV15
size: few
CDR3: CATSRVSSPRGLVSYEQYF
DNA: TGTGCCACCAGCAGAGTTTCGTCACCCAGGGGACTAGTCTCCTACGAGCAGTACTTC

D: TRBD1
J: TRBJ1-2
V: TRBV7-9
size: few
CDR3: CASSLSGTGPNYGYTF
DNA: TGTGCCAGCAGCTTAAGTGGGACAGGGCCTAACTATGGCTACACCTTC

D: TRBD1
J: TRBJ1-1
V: TRBV28
size: few
CDR3: CASSLWGTGNTEAFF
DNA: TGTGCCAGCAGTTTATGGGGGACAGGAAACACTGAAGCTTTCTTT

D: NA
J: TRBJ2-5
V: TRBV30
size: NA
CDR3: CAWRRLFQETQYF
DNA: TGTGCCTGGCGGCGCCTCTTCCAAGAGACCCAGTACTTC